A selection of T cell receptor beta chains follows, all from one sample in a study of cytomegalovirus exposure and HLA in healthy donors. Method: immunoSEQ multiplex PCR; TCRdb's copy keeps in-frame clones and lacks some. The sample yields about 150,000 clones, 80% to 90% seen once. Sequencing input: PBMCs. The receptors originated from a man in his fifties in good health and CMV-seropositive. The CDR3 runs from the conserved cysteine through the conserved F or W. D genes are given only for firm matches. Clone size appears in some rows only: once, few, many, or a class for an expanded clone.

v_call	d_call	j_call	clone_size	cdr3_aa	cdr3_nt
TRBV9	TRBD2	TRBJ2-5	NA	CASSVSPRLAGGEETQYF	TGTGCCAGCAGCGTAAGCCCCAGACTAGCGGGAGGGGAAGAGACCCAGTACTTC
TRBV30	NA	TRBJ2-3	NA	CAWGGRLRDHTQYF	TGTGCCTGGGGGGGCCGGCTAAGAGACCATACGCAGTATTTT
TRBV27	NA	TRBJ2-5	NA	CASSLGGVETQYF	TGTGCCAGCAGTTTAGGGGGCGTCGAGACCCAGTACTTC
TRBV7-6	TRBD2	TRBJ2-3	NA	CASSPGLAGAPFFTDTQYF	TGTGCCAGCAGCCCGGGACTAGCGGGGGCCCCATTCTTCACAGATACGCAGTATTTT
TRBV11-2	TRBD2	TRBJ2-1	NA	CASSPGVAGGLDEQFF	TGTGCCAGCAGCCCCGGGGTAGCGGGGGGGCTGGATGAGCAGTTCTTC
TRBV4-1	NA	TRBJ1-2	NA	CASSRGPGGYTF	TGCGCCAGCAGTAGAGGGCCCGGTGGCTACACCTTC
TRBV6-1	TRBD2	TRBJ2-3	NA	CASSAGTSGRSDTQYF	TGTGCCAGCAGTGCCGGGACTAGCGGGAGGTCAGATACGCAGTATTTT
TRBV29-1	NA	TRBJ1-4	NA	CSVGDSNEKLFF	TGCAGCGTTGGGGACTCTAATGAAAAACTGTTTTTT
TRBV9	NA	TRBJ2-2	NA	CASSVESRGTGELFF	TGTGCCAGCAGCGTAGAATCCCGGGGGACCGGGGAGCTGTTTTTT
TRBV11-2	TRBD1	TRBJ2-3	few	CASSKGQGGLTDTQYF	TGTGCCAGCAGCAAGGGACAGGGTGGTCTTACAGATACGCAGTATTTT
TRBV19	NA	TRBJ1-2	once	CASSIRLQGGRYYGYTF	TGTGCCAGTAGTATTCGGTTACAGGGAGGGAGATACTATGGCTACACCTTC
TRBV7-6	NA	TRBJ2-3	NA	CASSLGGTGSTQYF	TGTGCCAGCAGCTTAGGGGGAACAGGCTCTACGCAGTATTTT
TRBV5-1	TRBD1	TRBJ2-6	NA	CASSLGQGESGANVLTF	TGCGCCAGCAGCTTGGGACAGGGGGAGTCAGGGGCCAACGTCCTGACTTTC
TRBV29-1	NA	TRBJ2-2	NA	CSVFGGTGELFF	TGCAGCGTCTTCGGCGGCACCGGGGAGCTGTTTTTT
TRBV6-6	TRBD1	TRBJ1-5	NA	CASSKTGADQPQHF	TGTGCCAGCAGTAAGACAGGGGCGGATCAGCCCCAGCATTTT
TRBV10-1	NA	TRBJ2-1	NA	CASSESGGPGNEQFF	TGCGCCAGCAGTGAGTCTGGCGGCCCGGGCAATGAGCAGTTCTTC
TRBV19	TRBD2	TRBJ2-3	NA	CASSILSGTPSTDTQYF	TGTGCCAGTAGTATTTTGAGCGGGACCCCTAGCACAGATACGCAGTATTTT
TRBV5-4	NA	TRBJ1-1	NA	CASSLGVEGINTEAFF	TGTGCCAGCAGCTTGGGGGTGGAGGGGATAAACACTGAAGCTTTCTTT
TRBV4-1	NA	TRBJ2-5	NA	CASSQGTVQGETQYF	TGCGCCAGCAGCCAAGGGACGGTCCAGGGGGAGACCCAGTACTTC
TRBV2	NA	TRBJ2-7	NA	CASSRAGAPSYEQYF	TGTGCCAGCAGTAGAGCAGGGGCTCCCTCCTACGAGCAGTACTTC
TRBV6-5	NA	TRBJ2-7	NA	CASSPRGGSSYEQYF	TGTGCCAGCAGTCCCAGGGGCGGGAGCTCCTACGAGCAGTACTTC
TRBV5-6	TRBD2	TRBJ2-1	NA	CASSLGLAGDNEQFF	TGTGCCAGCAGCTTGGGACTAGCGGGGGATAATGAGCAGTTCTTC
TRBV19	TRBD1	TRBJ1-2	NA	CASSGHRDSYGYTF	TGTGCCAGTAGTGGCCACCGGGACAGCTATGGCTACACCTTC
TRBV14	NA	TRBJ2-3	NA	CASSQTMNSLAQDTQYF	TGTGCCAGCAGCCAGACCATGAACTCTTTAGCCCAAGATACGCAGTATTTT
TRBV19	TRBD1	TRBJ1-1	NA	CASSWTGNTEAFF	TGTGCCAGTAGTTGGACAGGGAACACTGAAGCTTTCTTT
TRBV4-1	NA	TRBJ1-1	NA	CASSQVANTEAFF	TGCGCCAGCAGCCAAGTGGCGAACACTGAAGCTTTCTTT
TRBV14	NA	TRBJ2-5	NA	CASSPGLGGQNQETQYF	TGTGCCAGCAGCCCTGGACTGGGGGGGCAAAACCAAGAGACCCAGTACTTC
TRBV6-1	NA	TRBJ2-7	NA	CASTSGTGAYEQYF	TGTGCCAGCACTAGCGGGACAGGGGCCTACGAGCAGTACTTC
TRBV6-5	NA	TRBJ2-3	NA	CASSYSGTLNTDTQYF	TGTGCCAGCAGTTACTCCGGGACTCTAAACACAGATACGCAGTATTTT
TRBV2	NA	TRBJ2-5	NA	CASSGGLQETQYF	TGTGCCAGCAGTGGAGGTCTCCAAGAGACTCAGTACTTC
TRBV7-8	TRBD2	TRBJ2-1	NA	CASSDPLSGGGRDEQFF	TGTGCCAGCAGCGACCCCCTTTCCGGGGGAGGGAGGGATGAGCAGTTCTTC
TRBV5-4	TRBD1	TRBJ2-1	once	CASSWTGHNEQFF	TGTGCCAGCAGCTGGACAGGCCACAATGAGCAGTTCTTC
TRBV11-3	NA	TRBJ1-5	NA	CASSLSGGIINGNQPQHF	TGTGCCAGCAGCTTATCGGGGGGAATAATAAATGGCAATCAGCCCCAGCATTTT
TRBV5-1	NA	TRBJ1-2	NA	CASSLATGTSYGYTF	TGCGCCAGCAGCTTGGCAACCGGGACAAGCTATGGCTACACCTTC
TRBV6-1	NA	TRBJ2-1	NA	CATGSVFNEQFF	TGTGCCACCGGGAGTGTGTTTAATGAGCAGTTCTTC
TRBV2	NA	TRBJ1-2	few	CASSVGGGPAGGYTF	TGTGCCAGCAGTGTCGGGGGGGGGCCCGCCGGCGGCTACACCTTC
TRBV10-2	TRBD1	TRBJ2-7	NA	CASSEDRAISEQYF	TGCGCCAGCAGTGAGGACAGGGCGATAAGCGAGCAGTACTTC